The 18 T cell receptor beta chains below come from one sample, sequenced in a study of cytomegalovirus exposure and HLA in healthy donors. A multiplex PCR was run with 60 Vbeta primers and 13 Jbeta primers. The assay was immunoSEQ multiplex PCR, and TCRdb's table has in-frame clones only and misses some. The sample has around 100,000 clones, over 60% seen once. Material for sequencing was PBMCs. The receptors shown here come from a man aged 25 to 45 in good health and CMV-seropositive.

The J gene is TRBJ2-1, the V gene TRBV27; TRBD2 matches at 12 bases. This CDR3 has 19 amino acids. Germline V lookup: CDR1 MNHEY, CDR2 SMNVEV (reference sequence). Trimming took 1 base from V and 2 from J; bases not matched to a gene: 9. CDR3 sequence reads: CASSLLPRLAGEAYNEQFF. The CDR3, as DNA: TGTGCCAGCAGTTTATTACCGAGACTAGCGGGGGAGGCCTACAATGAGCAGTTCTTC.

V gene TRBV18 combines with J gene TRBJ2-2; D may be TRBD1 (5 bases). This CDR3 spans 13 amino acids. Germline CDR1 and CDR2: KGHSH and LQKENI. The V gene lost 5 bases and the J gene lost 1 base, with 5 bases spanning the gap. For the CDR3, the DNA is TGTGCCAGCTCAGACAGGAACACCGGGGAGCTGTTTTTT. This encodes CASSDRNTGELFF.

J is TRBJ1-3 and V is TRBV9; D remains ambiguous. The CDR3 spans 13 residues. From germline, CDR1 is SGDLS and CDR2 YYNGEE. V was pared by 3 bases and J by 7 bases, with 11 bases between. DNA of the CDR3: TGTGCCAGCAGCGCCTTTGCGGGGAACACCATATATTTT. Translation: CASSAFAGNTIYF.

V usage is TRBV5-1 and J usage is TRBJ1-3; TRBD1 matches 7 bases. This CDR3 is 18 amino acids long. The J segment lost 3 bases and the V segment lost 0 bases, leaving 12 bases of the junction unmatched. The V gene's germline CDR1 is SGHRS and CDR2 YFSETQ. The CDR3 coding sequence is TGCGCCAGCAGCTTGGCCCTAAATCAGGGGGGCCATGGAAACACCATATATTTT. Its translation: CASSLALNQGGHGNTIYF.

V and J are TRBV11-2 and TRBJ1-1, with D possibly matching TRBD1 (6 bases). Trimming took 4 bases from V and 2 from J, leaving 14 bases between them. The CDR3 has 15 residues. Germline values: CDR1 SGHAT, CDR2 FQNNGV. The CDR3 DNA follows: TGTGCCAGCAGCTCTACCGGGACACCCAACACTGAAGCTTTCTTT. Amino acid sequence: CASSSTGTPNTEAFF.

The J gene is TRBJ2-5, the V gene TRBV7-9; 7 bases map to TRBD1. V shed 4 bases, J shed 0 bases, and the junction held 5 bases outside the gene matches. The CDR3 runs to 15 residues. In germline, CDR1 is SEHNR, CDR2 FQNEAQ (reference sequence). CDR3 loop: CASSSVQGYQETQYF. The DNA for the CDR3 is TGTGCCAGCAGCTCGGTACAGGGGTACCAAGAGACCCAGTACTTC.

This clone was counted a few times. The chain is built from TRBV19 and TRBJ2-7, with 8 bases lining up with TRBD1. The CDR3 loop spans 16 amino acids. CDR1 LNHDA and CDR2 SQIVND come from the germline V gene (reference sequence). J lost 1 base, V lost 2 bases, and 7 bases had no gene match. The chain's CDR3 is CASSIRSDRVSYEQYF. The CDR3 DNA reads as TGTGCCAGTAGTATACGTTCGGACAGGGTATCCTACGAGCAGTACTTC. Combining the CDR3 with reference TRBV19 and TRBJ2-7 gives the whole variable domain DGGITQSPKYLFRKEGQNVTLSCEQNLNHDAMYWYRQDPGQGLRLIYYSQIVNDFQKGDIAEGYSVSREKKESFPLTVTSAQKNPTAFYLCASSIRSDRVSYEQYFGPGTRLTVT.

The chain has TRBV10-3 and TRBJ2-7; D is unresolved. The CDR3 has 12 residues. The V and J ends lost 0 bases and 5 bases respectively, with 5 bases between them. CDR1 ENHRY and CDR2 SYGVKD come from the germline V gene. The CDR3 nucleotides read TGTGCCATCAGTGAGTCTTCTGACGAGCAGTACTTC. Residues: CAISESSDEQYF.

The rearrangement uses TRBV5-6 and TRBJ2-2, with D maybe TRBD1 (6 bases). Germline V gene data show CDR1 as SGHDT and CDR2 as YYEEEE. The V end lost 0 bases, the J end lost 6 bases, and 9 bases lay between the germline ends. The CDR3 loop spans 14 amino acids. The CDR3 DNA reads TGTGCCAGCAGCTTGGGCACAGGGCCCGGGGAGCTGTTTTTT. It yields the protein CASSLGTGPGELFF.

Note on this clone: One end of the junction does not line up with germline, which may come from a read error. V usage is TRBV7-9 and J usage is TRBJ2-5; 11 bases are shared with TRBD2. The CDR3 is made up of 17 amino acids. Germline CDR1 and CDR2: SEHNR and FQNEAQ (reference sequence). The CDR3: CSSSLGDSGGARETQYF. The CDR3 DNA sequence: TGTTCCAGCAGCTTAGGGGATAGCGGGGGGGCCAGAGAGACCCAGTACTTC.

CDR3 sequence: CASGSHRGWGTEAFF. The CDR3 nucleotides are TGTGCTAGTGGTTCCCACAGGGGTTGGGGGACTGAAGCTTTCTTT. The chain recombines TRBV12-5 with TRBJ1-1, with 7 positions matching TRBD1. Germline CDR1 and CDR2: LGHNT and FRNRAP. This CDR3 contains 15 residues. The ends lost 4 bases at V and 5 bases at J; junction bases unmatched: 10.

There are a few counts of this clone. The rearrangement joins TRBV14 to TRBJ1-1; TRBD1 matches 7 bases. V shed 4 bases, J shed 5 bases, and the junction held 7 bases outside the gene matches. CDR3 size: 14 residues. Germline V CDR1 and CDR2: SGHDN, FVKESK. The CDR3 nucleotides are TGTGCCAGCAGCCCGGACAGGCCAGGGACTGAAGCTTTCTTT. Translation gives CASSPDRPGTEAFF.

The genes are TRBV6-5 and TRBJ1-1, with 9 nucleotides matching TRBD1. The CDR3 length is 13 residues. J gave up 11 bases and V 2 bases, and 6 bases lay outside the gene matches. The germline V gene encodes CDR1 MNHEY and CDR2 SVGAGI. The CDR3 protein is CASSYDRTGDAFF. For the CDR3, the DNA is TGTGCCAGCAGTTACGATAGGACAGGGGATGCTTTCTTT.

This clone was counted between two and nine times. The sample holds other DNA sequences that translate to the same CDR3. The chain uses TRBV9 and TRBJ2-1; 7 nucleotides agree with TRBD2. CDR3 length: 16 residues. Germline CDR1 and CDR2: SGDLS and YYNGEE. The V gene end was trimmed by 0 bases and the J gene end by 0 bases; junction bases not matched to a gene: 3. The CDR3 sequence is CASSVVAGDSYNEQFF. Here the CDR3 DNA reads TGTGCCAGCAGCGTAGTGGCGGGGGACTCCTACAATGAGCAGTTCTTC.

The CDR3 nucleotides read TGCGCCAGCAGCCAAGGGACTAGAAGTGAGACCCAGTACTTC. Translated, it gives CASSQGTRSETQYF. The chain joins TRBV4-1 to TRBJ2-5; 7 positions agree with TRBD2. V was clipped by 1 base and J by 5 bases; unmatched bases: 4. Germline CDR1 reads MGHRA; CDR2 reads YSYEKL. The CDR3 is made up of 14 amino acids.

Only one count was recorded for this clone. The rearrangement links TRBV5-1 to TRBJ1-2; 9 nucleotides line up with TRBD1. The CDR3 has 15 amino acids. V trimming: 4 bases; J trimming: 7 bases; junction bases outside the gene matches: 11. CDR1 SGHRS and CDR2 YFSETQ come from the germline V gene. In DNA form, the CDR3 reads TGCGCCAGCAGCCCTACGGGGGACAGGGCTACTGGCTACACCTTC. The encoded protein is CASSPTGDRATGYTF.

The gene calls are TRBV4-1 and TRBJ2-3; 7 positions agree with TRBD1. V lost 3 bases to trimming and J lost 3 bases; unmatched junction nucleotides: 6. The germline V gene encodes CDR1 MGHRA and CDR2 YSYEKL. CDR3 size: 15 residues. CDR3 sequence: CASSHYLDRTDTQYF. DNA of the CDR3: TGCGCCAGCAGCCACTACCTGGACAGGACAGATACGCAGTATTTT.

The rearrangement links TRBV29-1 to TRBJ1-1, with D tentatively TRBD1 (6 bases). Deletions cut 4 bases from V and 0 bases from J, with 24 bases between. This CDR3 has 18 amino acids. CDR1 and CDR2 from the germline V gene are SQVTM and ANQGSEA. DNA for the CDR3: TGCAGCGTTGTTGTCCCCGAGGGAGGGGGAAACTTGAACACTGAAGCTTTCTTT. Translating gives CSVVVPEGGGNLNTEAFF.